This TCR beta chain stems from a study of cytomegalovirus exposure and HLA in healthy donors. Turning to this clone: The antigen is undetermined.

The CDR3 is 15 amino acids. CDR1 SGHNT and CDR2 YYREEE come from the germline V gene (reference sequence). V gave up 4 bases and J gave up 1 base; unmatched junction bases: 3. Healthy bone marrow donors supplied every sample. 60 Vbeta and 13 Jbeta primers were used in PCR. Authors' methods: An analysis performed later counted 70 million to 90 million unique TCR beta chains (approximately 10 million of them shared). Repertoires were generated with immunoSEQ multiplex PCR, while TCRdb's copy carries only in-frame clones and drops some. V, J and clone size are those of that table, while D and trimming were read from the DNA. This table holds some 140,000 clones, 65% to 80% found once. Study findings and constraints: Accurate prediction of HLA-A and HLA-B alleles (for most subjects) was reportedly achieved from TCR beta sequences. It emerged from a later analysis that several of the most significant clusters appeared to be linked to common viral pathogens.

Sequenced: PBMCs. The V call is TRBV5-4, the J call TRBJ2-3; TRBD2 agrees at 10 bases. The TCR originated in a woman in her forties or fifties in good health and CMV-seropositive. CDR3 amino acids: CASSPGTSGTDTQYF. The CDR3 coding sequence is TGTGCCAGCAGCCCGGGGACTAGCGGCACAGATACGCAGTATTTT.